Sequencing of this TCR beta chain was carried out in a study of shared clonotypes between healthy human individuals. On this clone itself: Antigen: not known.

It was at deep level that the assay was run. Sequencing was performed with immunoSEQ multiplex PCR; in TCRdb, only in-frame clones are kept and a portion is missing. This table holds roughly 1,800,000 clones, roughly 95% found once. Only CD45RO-negative cells positively selected for CCR7 counted as naive CD8 cells, so terminally differentiated effector memory CD45RA+ cells were excluded. CDR1 and CDR2 (germline): SGDLS, YYNGEE. With 10 bases removed from V and 6 bases from J, the gap between germline ends came to 2 bases. CDR3 length equals 8 residues. Findings and limits, study-wide: Rarefaction demonstrated incomplete sorted-subset sequencing despite large depth. Clonotypes not shared had lower generation probabilities than those common to all four donors.

The sequenced material came from naive CD8+ T cells sorted from blood. This receptor was identified in a man in his late teens or twenties in good health. V is TRBV9 and J is TRBJ2-1; no reliable D call. CDR3 sequence reads: CARNEQFF. The CDR3 region has the DNA TGTGCCCGCAATGAGCAGTTCTTC.